What follows are 17 T cell receptor beta chains derived from one specimen sequenced in a study of graft-versus-host responses after intestinal transplantation. TCRdb's table, derived via immunoSEQ multiplex PCR, lists solely in-frame clones and lacks some. Altogether over 60,000 clones are present, roughly 90% being singletons, with the ten largest covering approximately 6.3%. Sequenced here: bone marrow, sampled around 720 days after intestinal transplantation. These receptors were collected from a human patient who received an intestinal transplant, so some T cells may come from the graft donor.

J is TRBJ2-7 and V is TRBV6-6, with 11 bases aligning to TRBD2. CDR3 length equals 15 residues. CDR1 and CDR2 (germline): MNHNY, SVGAGI (reference sequence). Germline trimming cut 2 bases from V and 4 bases from J; bases unmatched to any gene: 4. Written as DNA, the CDR3 is TGTGCCAGCAGTTACCTTGGGACTAGCGGTTACGAGCAGTACTTC. Protein product: CASSYLGTSGYEQYF.

The chain couples TRBV5-1 to TRBJ1-6; the D is unclear. There are 14 residues in the CDR3. The V and J ends lost 0 bases and 7 bases respectively, with 8 bases between them. The germline V gene has CDR1 SGHRS and CDR2 YFSETQ. The CDR3 DNA reads as TGCGCCAGCAGCTTGGATCGGCAGAATTCACCCCTCCACTTT. Protein sequence: CASSLDRQNSPLHF. Complete variable domain (other parts from reference TRBV5-1 and TRBJ1-6): KAGVTQTPRYLIKTRGQQVTLSCSPISGHRSVSWYQQTPGQGLQFLFEYFSETQRNKGNFPGRFSGRQFSNSRSEMNVSTLELGDSALYLCASSLDRQNSPLHFGNGTRLTVT.

The V and J genes are TRBV18 and TRBJ2-3; unclear D gene. The CDR3 length is 13 residues. CDR1 is KGHSH, CDR2 LQKENI, per germline. Deletions cut 3 bases from V and 6 bases from J, with 10 bases between. This CDR3 reads CASSPTLEDTQYF. CDR3 coding DNA: TGTGCCAGCTCACCTACCCTCGAGGATACGCAGTATTTT.

The V gene is TRBV11-2, the J gene TRBJ2-1; 14 nucleotides agree with TRBD2. The CDR3 length is 18 residues. Germline values: CDR1 SGHAT, CDR2 FQNNGV. V was pared by 3 bases and J by 1 base, with 5 bases of the junction left unmatched. CDR3 residues: CASSFGLAGGSSYNEQFF. DNA for the CDR3: TGTGCCAGCAGCTTCGGACTAGCGGGGGGATCGTCCTACAATGAGCAGTTCTTC.

The chain is built from TRBV6-1 and TRBJ2-7; TRBD1 matches at 8 bases. CDR1 and CDR2 (germline): MNHNS, SASEGT. With V trimmed by 9 bases and J by 4 bases, 8 bases remained unmatched. The CDR3 has 13 residues. The CDR3 loop is CARGDDRGYEQYF. In DNA, the CDR3 is TGTGCCAGGGGGGATGACAGGGGTTACGAGCAGTACTTC.

The chain couples TRBV6-5 to TRBJ2-3; 15 positions match TRBD2. The germline CDR1 and CDR2 sequences are MNHEY and SVGAGI. V gave up 5 bases and J gave up 4 bases; unmatched junction bases: 1. The CDR3 contains 15 residues. CDR3 DNA: TGTGCCAGCAGTGGACTAGCGGGAGGGCCAGATACGCAGTATTTT. It specifies CASSGLAGGPDTQYF.

The chain employs TRBV7-9 and TRBJ1-5; tentatively, D is TRBD1 (5 bases). Germline V gene lookup returns CDR1 SEHNR and CDR2 FQNEAQ (reference sequence). Trimming stripped 2 bases from V and 5 bases from J, with 10 bases between. This CDR3 region has 14 residues. Here the CDR3 DNA reads TGTGCCAGCAGCTTAATGGGGGGGGATCAGCCCCAGCATTTT. Its translation is CASSLMGGDQPQHF.

The chain joins TRBV7-9 to TRBJ2-1; possible D gene TRBD1, 6 bases. Deletions cut 5 bases from V and 4 bases from J, with 18 bases between. The CDR3 loop spans 16 amino acids. Germline CDR1 and CDR2: SEHNR and FQNEAQ (reference sequence). The CDR3 coding sequence is TGTGCCAGCAGCCGCGCCCGGGACACGGTTTACAATGAGCAGTTCTTC. Translation: CASSRARDTVYNEQFF.

The chain carries TRBV7-6 and TRBJ2-1, with D uncertain. The CDR3 runs 15 residues. With 3 bases removed from V and 0 bases from J, the gap between germline ends came to 9 bases. Per germline, CDR1 SGHVS and CDR2 FNYEAQ. The CDR3, as DNA: TGTGCCAGCAGCTTGTCGGCGAGCTCCTACAATGAGCAGTTCTTC. Translated: CASSLSASSYNEQFF.

V is TRBV9 and J is TRBJ2-2; D ambiguous. This CDR3 spans 17 amino acids. Germline CDR1 is SGDLS and CDR2 is YYNGEE. Trimming shortened V by 0 bases and J by 2 bases, and 14 bases separated the two germline ends. The CDR3 loop reads CASSVGDVPINTGELFF. In DNA, the CDR3 is TGTGCCAGCAGCGTAGGCGATGTCCCCATCAACACCGGGGAGCTGTTTTTT.

The chain joins TRBV7-9 to TRBJ2-1; 12 nucleotides agree with TRBD2. The CDR3 length is 16 residues. Trimming removed 3 bases from V and 7 bases from J; junction bases left unmatched: 7. Germline V gives CDR1 SEHNR, CDR2 FQNEAQ (reference sequence). Here the CDR3 reads CASSFYYGLAGNEQFF. The CDR3 coding sequence is TGTGCCAGCAGCTTCTATTACGGACTAGCGGGAAATGAGCAGTTCTTC.

The CDR3 nucleotides read TGTGCTAGTGGCCCCCGTTGGGACTATGGCTACACCTTC. It yields the protein CASGPRWDYGYTF. V gene TRBV12-5 combines with J gene TRBJ1-2; D gene uncertain. Trimming left V 6 bases short and J 3 bases short, with 11 bases between. Looked up from germline, CDR1 is LGHNT and CDR2 is FRNRAP. CDR3 length: 13 amino acids.

The rearrangement joins TRBV5-1 to TRBJ2-3, with 7 bases identical to TRBD1. CDR3 length: 15 amino acids. The V gene's germline CDR1 is SGHRS and CDR2 YFSETQ. The V segment lost 2 bases and the J segment 1 base; nucleotides outside the gene matches: 4. The CDR3 spells CASSFGQEGTDTQYF. The CDR3, as DNA: TGCGCCAGCAGCTTTGGACAGGAAGGCACAGATACGCAGTATTTT.

V is TRBV7-3 and J is TRBJ2-3; 7 nucleotides align to TRBD2. Germline V gene lookup returns CDR1 SGHTA and CDR2 FQGTGA. The CDR3 totals 18 residues. With 1 base clipped from V and 2 bases from J, the junction kept 12 bases outside the gene matches. The CDR3 coding sequence is TGTGCCAGCAGCTTAAATCGGGGGGACTGGAAACTCACAGATACGCAGTATTTT. This translates into CASSLNRGDWKLTDTQYF.

The chain is built from TRBV7-9 and TRBJ2-1; 9 nucleotides agree with TRBD2. CDR1 is SEHNR and CDR2 is FQNEAQ in the germline V gene (reference sequence). V dropped 8 bases and J dropped 9; count of bases not matched to a gene: 17. The CDR3 has 16 amino acids. The CDR3 reads CASGEIGAGGDIEQFF. The DNA of the CDR3 is TGTGCCAGCGGCGAGATAGGGGCGGGAGGGGATATTGAGCAGTTCTTC. Combining the CDR3 with reference TRBV7-9 and TRBJ2-1 gives the whole variable domain DTGVSQNPRHKITKRGQNVTFRCDPISEHNRLYWYRQTLGQGPEFLTYFQNEAQLEKSRLLSDRFSAERPKGSFSTLEIQRTEQGDSAMYLCASGEIGAGGDIEQFFGPGTRLTVL.

This chain links TRBV27 with TRBJ1-2, with D possibly being TRBD1 (6 bases). The CDR3 has 15 residues. Germline V gene lookup returns CDR1 MNHEY and CDR2 SMNVEV (reference sequence). The V end lost 3 bases, the J end lost 4 bases, and 15 bases lay between the germline ends. The CDR3 region is CASSLQGFQGYGYTF. CDR3 nucleotide sequence: TGTGCCAGCAGTTTGCAGGGGTTTCAGGGCTATGGCTACACCTTC.

The J gene is TRBJ2-1, the V gene TRBV10-2; D possibly corresponds to TRBD2 (5 bases). Trimming stripped 3 bases from V and 13 bases from J, with 13 bases between. This CDR3 comprises 12 residues. Germline V gives CDR1 WSHSY, CDR2 SAAADI. The CDR3 spells CASSDEDLRQFF. The DNA for the CDR3 is TGCGCCAGCAGTGATGAGGACTTAAGACAGTTCTTC.